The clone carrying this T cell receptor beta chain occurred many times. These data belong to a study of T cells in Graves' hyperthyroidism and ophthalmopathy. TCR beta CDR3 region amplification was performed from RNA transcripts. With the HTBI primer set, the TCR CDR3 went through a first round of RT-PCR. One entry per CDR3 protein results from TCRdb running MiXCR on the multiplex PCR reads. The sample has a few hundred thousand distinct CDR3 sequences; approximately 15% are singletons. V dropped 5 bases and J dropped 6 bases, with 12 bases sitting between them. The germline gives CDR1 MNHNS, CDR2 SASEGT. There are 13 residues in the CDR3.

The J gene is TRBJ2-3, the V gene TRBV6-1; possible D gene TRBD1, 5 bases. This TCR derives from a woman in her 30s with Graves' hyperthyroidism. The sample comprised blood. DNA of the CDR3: TGTGCCAGCAGTCCGACAGTCGGTGATACGCAGTATTTT. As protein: CASSPTVGDTQYF.